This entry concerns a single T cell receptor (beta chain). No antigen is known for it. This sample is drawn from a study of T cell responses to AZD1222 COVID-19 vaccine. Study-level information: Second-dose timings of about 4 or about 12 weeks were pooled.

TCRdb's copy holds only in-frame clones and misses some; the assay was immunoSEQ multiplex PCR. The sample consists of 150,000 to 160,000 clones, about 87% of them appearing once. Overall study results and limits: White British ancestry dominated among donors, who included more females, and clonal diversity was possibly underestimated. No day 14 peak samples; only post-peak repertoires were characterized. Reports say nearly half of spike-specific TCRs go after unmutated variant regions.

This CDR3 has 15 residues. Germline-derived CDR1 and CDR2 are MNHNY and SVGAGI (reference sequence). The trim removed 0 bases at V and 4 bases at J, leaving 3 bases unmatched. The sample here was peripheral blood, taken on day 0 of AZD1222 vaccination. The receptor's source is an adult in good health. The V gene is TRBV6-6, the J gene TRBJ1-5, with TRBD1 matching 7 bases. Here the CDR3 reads CASSYSRGENQPQHF. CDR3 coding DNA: TGTGCCAGCAGTTACTCCAGGGGGGAAAATCAGCCCCAGCATTTT.